This TCR beta chain was sequenced in a study of shared clonotypes between healthy human individuals. In the case of this clone: Antigen: not known.

Recent vaccinations or acute infections were absent in the healthy HIV-negative adult donors. Study-wide results and limits: Estimated richness was generally greater in naive than memory subsets.

The table came from immunoSEQ multiplex PCR; TCRdb's copy has only in-frame clones and leaves some out. The profile shows around 600,000 clones, almost 97% of them singletons. This TCR was sampled from a woman aged 30 to 39 in good health. The sample was naive CD4+ T cells sorted from blood. Sample subset: CD45RA+ positively selected.

As DNA, the CDR3 is TGTGCCAGCAGGGTGGCAGGGTCGAACACTGAAGCTTTCTTT. It codes for CASRVAGSNTEAFF. The chain recombines TRBV6-5 with TRBJ1-1; D is possibly TRBD1 (5 bases). Germline loops: CDR1 MNHEY, CDR2 SVGAGI. The CDR3 totals 14 residues. V shed 6 bases and J shed 1 base, with 12 bases lying between them.